These T cell receptor beta chains were read from a single sample in a study of graft-versus-host responses after intestinal transplantation. Which antigens these TCRs recognize remains unknown. The table came from immunoSEQ multiplex PCR; TCRdb's copy has only in-frame clones and leaves some out. The sample yields 80,000 to 100,000 clones, about four fifths seen once. The sample consisted of unstimulated CD8+ T cells sorted from spleen or lymph node cells, taken before intestinal transplant. The receptors were sampled from a human donor who received an intestinal transplant. CDR3s include the opening cysteine and the closing phenylalanine or tryptophan. The order of the fields is J gene, V gene, D gene, clone size, CDR3 protein, CDR3 DNA. D genes are given only for firm matches. Expanded clones get a size class; other rows say once, few or many, or leave the size out.

TRBJ2-2 TRBV11-2 - - CASSLTGELFF TGTGCCAGCAGTTTAACCGGGGAGCTGTTTTTT
TRBJ2-1 TRBV4-1 TRBD2 - CASSQNSGSTNEQFF TGCGCCAGCAGCCAAAATAGCGGGAGTACGAATGAGCAGTTCTTC
TRBJ2-7 TRBV28 - - CASSLSGPDEQYF TGTGCCAGCAGTTTATCCGGGCCGGACGAGCAGTACTTC
TRBJ2-7 TRBV28 - - CASSWTVIPYEQYF TGTGCCAGCAGTTGGACAGTTATCCCCTACGAGCAGTACTTC
TRBJ2-3 TRBV30 TRBD2 - CAWSGLAGADTQYF TGTGCCTGGAGTGGACTAGCGGGAGCCGATACGCAGTATTTT
TRBJ2-7 TRBV28 - - CASRGGIGNRYEQYF TGTGCCAGCAGAGGCGGGATAGGAAATCGGTACGAGCAGTACTTC
TRBJ2-7 TRBV9 TRBD1 - CASSTDRGSYEQYF TGTGCCAGCAGCACCGACAGGGGGTCCTACGAGCAGTACTTC
TRBJ2-5 TRBV7-9 TRBD1 - CASSFPGQPYQETQYF TGTGCCAGCAGCTTTCCGGGACAGCCGTACCAAGAGACCCAGTACTTC
TRBJ1-2 TRBV6-1 - - CASSEWWALFVGYTF TGTGCCAGCAGTGAATGGTGGGCCCTGTTTGTGGGCTACACCTTC
TRBJ2-7 TRBV19 TRBD1 - CASSGTGGTYEQYF TGTGCCAGCTCCGGGACAGGGGGTACCTACGAGCAGTACTTC
TRBJ2-3 TRBV28 - - CASSLPLPGLRFTDTQYF TGTGCCAGCAGTTTACCCCTCCCGGGGTTAAGATTCACAGATACGCAGTATTTT
TRBJ2-5 TRBV28 - few CASRLVIQGGVQGQETQYF TGTGCCAGCAGGTTAGTGATACAGGGGGGGGTCCAGGGCCAAGAGACCCAGTACTTC
TRBJ2-1 TRBV9 TRBD2 - CASSVVGGEHNEQFF TGTGCCAGCAGCGTAGTTGGGGGGGAGCACAATGAGCAGTTCTTC
TRBJ1-1 TRBV29-1 TRBD1 - CSVDGTGGGLNTEAFF TGCAGCGTCGACGGGACAGGGGGAGGGTTGAACACTGAAGCTTTCTTT
TRBJ2-3 TRBV7-2 TRBD2 - CASSLVVRGGRFLTDTQYF TGTGCCAGCAGCTTAGTGGTGCGGGGGGGCCGTTTCCTCACAGATACGCAGTATTTT
TRBJ1-3 TRBV7-9 TRBD1 - CASSFPTGGRGNTIYF TGTGCCAGCAGCTTCCCGACAGGGGGCAGGGGAAACACCATATATTTT
TRBJ1-2 TRBV25-1 - - CASSFSGDYGYTF TGTGCCAGCAGTTTCTCAGGGGACTATGGCTACACCTTC
TRBJ1-5 TRBV4-2 - - CASSQDRPGQGKQPQHF TGTGCCAGCAGCCAAGACCGACCCGGGCAGGGGAAGCAGCCCCAGCATTTT
TRBJ2-1 TRBV5-1 - - CASRPQGNEQFF TGCGCCAGCAGGCCGCAGGGTAATGAGCAGTTCTTC
TRBJ2-4 TRBV4-1 TRBD2 - CASSQDQGGNIQYF TGCGCCAGCAGCCAAGATCAGGGAGGGAACATTCAGTACTTC
TRBJ2-1 TRBV2 - - CASSEDPGLQYNEQFF TGTGCCAGCAGTGAAGACCCGGGACTTCAGTACAATGAGCAGTTCTTC
TRBJ2-7 TRBV6-5 - - CASSRAMEQYF TGTGCCAGCAGCCGTGCAATGGAGCAGTACTTC
TRBJ2-7 TRBV6-6 - once CASSYSGQPSYEQYF TGTGCCAGCAGTTACTCTGGACAGCCCTCCTACGAGCAGTACTTC
TRBJ2-7 TRBV2 - - CASHAYEQYF TGTGCCAGCCACGCCTACGAGCAGTACTTC
TRBJ1-2 TRBV7-6 - once CASSLTGWGYTF TGTGCCAGCAGCTTAACAGGCTGGGGCTACACCTTC